This T cell receptor (beta chain) was profiled in a study of blood T cell repertoires in COVID-19. TCRdb keeps only in-frame clones here, not all; method: immunoSEQ multiplex PCR. The repertoire includes 150,000 to 200,000 clones, 80% to 90% of them detected once, and more than 8.5% sits in the top ten. Cohort assignment relied on participant-reported clinical history. The V gene lost 7 bases and the J gene lost 7 bases, with 11 bases spanning the gap. Germline CDR1 is MNHEY and CDR2 is SMNVEV (reference sequence). This CDR3 comprises 13 residues. This clone showed up just a few times. The rearrangement joins TRBV27 to TRBJ1-6; D is undetermined. Sequencing was performed on PBMCs or T cells enriched from blood (not recorded which). This receptor was obtained from a woman aged 18 to 35 who had recovered from COVID-19. CDR3 bases: TGTGCCAGCACGTGGCGGGTAAATTCACCCCTCCACTTT. Its translation: CASTWRVNSPLHF.